This note documents a single TCR beta chain sequence. This entry comes from a study of OX40 agonist ivuxolimab in advanced cancers. Measured with immunoSEQ multiplex PCR; TCRdb has only the in-frame clones, and not every one. The sample includes 100,000 to 110,000 clones, approximately 90% of them seen just once. Researchers took blood at baseline, on cycle 4 day 1, and on cycle 7 day 1. The input for sequencing was CD4+ or CD8+ T cells sorted from blood, taken in a trial of the OX40 agonist ivuxolimab. The receptor's source is an adult with an advanced solid tumor such as melanoma, head and neck, liver or kidney cancer.

The DNA of the CDR3 is TGTGCCTGGAGTAAGTACGGCGAGCAGTACTTC. It is translated as CAWSKYGEQYF. The chain is built from TRBV30 and TRBJ2-7; D not resolved. In germline, CDR1 is GTSNPN, CDR2 SVGIG (reference sequence). The CDR3 runs to 11 residues. The germline V and J ends were trimmed by 2 bases and 6 bases, with 8 bases remaining between them.